The sequence of this TCR beta chain was determined in a study of T-cell reconstitution after alpha-beta-depleted transplantation in children. General study findings and limits: The origin of high day-60 TCRbeta diversity in some patients lay in surviving recipient T cells and thymic progenitors. Reportedly, roughly two months post-transplant, alpha-beta T cells arose from several hundred expanded graft clones. T-cell numbers and diversity, one year after transplant, stemmed largely from T cells that were newly produced.

The library targeted TCRbeta and was prepared with unique molecular identifiers. TCRdb processed the PCR reads anew with MiXCR; each CDR3 protein has one entry. Counted here are approximately 400,000 distinct CDR3 sequences, around 16% occurring once; the ten biggest clones make up approximately 28%. This clonotype was observed a few times. Antigen unknown. V dropped 5 bases and J dropped 1; count of bases not matched to a gene: 4. Per germline, CDR1 SGHTA and CDR2 FQGNSA. The CDR3 has 14 residues. This TCR was sampled from a boy younger than two who had a stem cell transplant for Wiskott-Aldrich syndrome, so the T cells may come from the graft donor. The chain recombines TRBV7-2 with TRBJ2-7; 8 nucleotides match TRBD1. The material was PBMCs, mostly from graft donor cells, obtained 360 days after TCRalphabeta/CD19-depleted stem cell transplant. DNA of the CDR3: TGTGCCAGCAGCCACTGGGACAGGTCCTACGAGCAGTACTTC. This codes for CASSHWDRSYEQYF.